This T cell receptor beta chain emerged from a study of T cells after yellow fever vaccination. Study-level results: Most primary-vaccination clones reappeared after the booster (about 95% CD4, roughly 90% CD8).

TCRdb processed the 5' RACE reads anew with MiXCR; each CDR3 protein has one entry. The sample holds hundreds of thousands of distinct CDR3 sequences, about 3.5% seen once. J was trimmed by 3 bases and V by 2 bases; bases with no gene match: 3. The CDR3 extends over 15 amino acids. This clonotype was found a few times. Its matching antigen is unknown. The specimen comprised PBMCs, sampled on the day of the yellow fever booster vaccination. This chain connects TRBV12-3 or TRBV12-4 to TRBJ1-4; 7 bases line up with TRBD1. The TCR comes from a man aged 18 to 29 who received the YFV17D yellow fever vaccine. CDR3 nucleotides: TGTGCCAGCAGTTTAAAGCAGGGGGCTAATGAAAAACTGTTTTTT. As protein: CASSLKQGANEKLFF.